This T cell receptor beta chain was profiled in a study of blood T cell repertoires in COVID-19 (dated by TCRdb to about 2020). Regarding the complete study: The collaborator samples originated in the United States, Italy and Spain and spanned the acute and convalescent phases of COVID-19. The material from the prospective study consisted of cDNA or gDNA derived from T cells, B-cell-depleted T cells, or PBMCs. The dataset comprised deeply sampled blood TCRbeta repertoires from subjects exposed to, actively infected with, or recovered from COVID-19. A freely available public database, intended as a resource for researchers studying the immune response to SARS-CoV-2, is where the repertoires were released. The samples were drawn from the first 160 participants of the ongoing ImmuneRACE study and from over a thousand subjects provided by 6 global collaborators. A de-identified subject ID, COVID-19 status, age in years and sex were almost always included in the sample metadata. HLA class I and class II types, where available, came from metadata supplied by the sample provider rather than from assay-based typing. Broad study findings and their caveats: Clinical and demographic metadata were provided uncurated, with the amount varying by source and participant.

In its sample, this clone was seen once. Its antigen is not yet known. No much larger clonotype is one base removed from it; base qualities were not supplied. CDR1 and CDR2, looked up from the germline V gene, are MNHEY and SVGAGI. Inclusive of the bounding cysteine and phenylalanine, the CDR3 is 13 residues long. The only DNA kept is the CDR3, 39 bases in frame from the first base. The junction shows trimming of 8 bases on V and 1 base on J, plus 9 bases between the germline ends. One collaborating source in Seattle enrolled patients during active infection and followed them longitudinally through the course of disease. Whole blood was collected in K2EDTA tubes by collaborating institutions according to the institutions' own protocols. For TCRbeta analysis, collaborators shipped samples in one of three forms: frozen whole blood, isolated PBMCs, or DNA extracted from either of those sample types. TCRbeta CDR3 regions were amplified from genomic DNA by means of the immunoSEQ Assay, a bias-controlled multiplex PCR. From the authors' description of their analysis: Within the assay, amplification of reference gene primers was used to estimate how many nucleated cells each sample contained. Sequence reads were collapsed and filtered to measure the absolute abundance of every unique TCRbeta CDR3 rearrangement. Productive Simpson clonality was computed per sample as the square root of Simpson's diversity index over productive rearrangements. The table comes from immuneACCESS by way of TCRdb, which keeps in-frame sequences with V and J called. Part of the clones is missing from these tables; in studies checked, under half for an unresolved V gene and the rest for unknown reasons. The DNA gave D and trimming, while V, J and clone size come from that table. The sample includes roughly 240,000 clones, with 86% observed a single time. The ten largest clones capture 5% to 6% of the sample.

The sequenced sample was peripheral blood. This TCR was sampled from a woman of 80 years or more with COVID-19, enrolled during active disease. In this chain, TRBV6-5 is recombined with TRBJ1-5; no confident D gene assignment can be made. CDR3 protein: CASESASNQPQHF. The sequence in DNA is TGTGCCAGCGAGTCAGCGAGCAATCAGCCCCAGCATTTT.